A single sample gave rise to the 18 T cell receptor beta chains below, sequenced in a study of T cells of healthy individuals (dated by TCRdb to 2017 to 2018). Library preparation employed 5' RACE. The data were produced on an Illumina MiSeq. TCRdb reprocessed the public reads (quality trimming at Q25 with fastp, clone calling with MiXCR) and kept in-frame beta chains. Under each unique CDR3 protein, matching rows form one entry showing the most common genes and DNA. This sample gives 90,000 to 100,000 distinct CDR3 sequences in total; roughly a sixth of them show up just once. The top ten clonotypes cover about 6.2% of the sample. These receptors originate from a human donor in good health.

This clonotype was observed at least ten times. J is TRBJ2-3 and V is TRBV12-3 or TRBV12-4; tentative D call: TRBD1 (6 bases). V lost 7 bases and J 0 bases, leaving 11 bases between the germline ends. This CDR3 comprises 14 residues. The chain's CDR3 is CASTEGHSTDTQYF. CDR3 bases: TGTGCCAGCACTGAGGGACATAGCACAGATACGCAGTATTTT.

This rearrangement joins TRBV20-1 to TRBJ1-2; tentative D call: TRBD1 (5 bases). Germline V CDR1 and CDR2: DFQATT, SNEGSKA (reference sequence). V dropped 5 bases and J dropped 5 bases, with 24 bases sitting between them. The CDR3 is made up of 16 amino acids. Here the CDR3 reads CSAAAEWDRQPYGYTF. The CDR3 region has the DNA TGCAGTGCTGCAGCCGAATGGGACCGACAACCTTATGGCTACACCTTC.

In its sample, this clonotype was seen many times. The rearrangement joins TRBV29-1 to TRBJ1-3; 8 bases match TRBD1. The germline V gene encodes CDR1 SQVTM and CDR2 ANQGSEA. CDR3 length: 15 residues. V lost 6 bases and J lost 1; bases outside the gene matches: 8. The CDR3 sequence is CSVKTGVGSGNTIYF. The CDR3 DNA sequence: TGCAGCGTCAAGACAGGGGTCGGGTCTGGAAACACCATATATTTT.

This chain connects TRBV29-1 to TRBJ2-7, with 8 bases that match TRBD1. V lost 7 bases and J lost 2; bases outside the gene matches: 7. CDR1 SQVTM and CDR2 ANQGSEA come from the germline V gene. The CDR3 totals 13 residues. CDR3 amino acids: CSGGTGSTYEQYF. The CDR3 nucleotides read TGCAGCGGTGGGACAGGATCCACCTACGAGCAGTACTTC.

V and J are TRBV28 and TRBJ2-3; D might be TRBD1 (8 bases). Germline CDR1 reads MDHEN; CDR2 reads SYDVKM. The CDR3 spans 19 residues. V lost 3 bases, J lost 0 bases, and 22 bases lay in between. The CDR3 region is CASSLFENRGGRSTDTQYF. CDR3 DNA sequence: TGTGCCAGCAGTTTGTTTGAAAACAGGGGGGGCCGAAGCACAGATACGCAGTATTTT.

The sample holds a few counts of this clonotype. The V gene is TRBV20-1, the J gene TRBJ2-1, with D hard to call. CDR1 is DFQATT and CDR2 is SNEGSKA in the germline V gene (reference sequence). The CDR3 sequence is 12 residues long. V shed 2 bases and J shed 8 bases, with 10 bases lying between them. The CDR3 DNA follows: TGCAGTGCTAGAAGTAGCTCCCATGAGCAGTTCTTC. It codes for CSARSSSHEQFF.

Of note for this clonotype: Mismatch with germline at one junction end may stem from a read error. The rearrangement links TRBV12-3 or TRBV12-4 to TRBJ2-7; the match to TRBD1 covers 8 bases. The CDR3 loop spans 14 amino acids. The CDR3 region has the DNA TGTGCCAGCAGCTTAGGACAGGGAAACTACGAGCAGTACTTC. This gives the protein CASSLGQGNYEQYF.

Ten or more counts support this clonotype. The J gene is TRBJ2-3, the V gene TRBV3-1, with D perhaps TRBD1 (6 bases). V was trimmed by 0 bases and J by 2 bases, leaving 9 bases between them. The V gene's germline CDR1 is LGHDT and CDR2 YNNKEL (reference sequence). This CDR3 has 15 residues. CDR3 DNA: TGTGCCAGCAGCCAAGACGGGACAAACACAGATACGCAGTATTTT. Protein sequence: CASSQDGTNTDTQYF.

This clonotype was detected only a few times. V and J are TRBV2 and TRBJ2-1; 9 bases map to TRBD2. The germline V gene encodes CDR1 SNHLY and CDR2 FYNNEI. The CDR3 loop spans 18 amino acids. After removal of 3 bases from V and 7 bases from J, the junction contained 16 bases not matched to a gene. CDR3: CASSDIAGARWGVNEQFF. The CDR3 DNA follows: TGTGCCAGCAGTGATATAGCGGGGGCCCGATGGGGAGTAAATGAGCAGTTCTTC.

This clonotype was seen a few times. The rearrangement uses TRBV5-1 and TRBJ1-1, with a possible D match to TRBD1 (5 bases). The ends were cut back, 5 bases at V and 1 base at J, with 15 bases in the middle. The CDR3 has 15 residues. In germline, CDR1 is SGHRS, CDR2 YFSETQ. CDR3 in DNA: TGCGCCAGCAGTCCCATCCCCGGGGCGAACACTGAAGCTTTCTTT. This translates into CASSPIPGANTEAFF. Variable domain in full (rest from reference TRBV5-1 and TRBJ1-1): KAGVTQTPRYLIKTRGQQVTLSCSPISGHRSVSWYQQTPGQGLQFLFEYFSETQRNKGNFPGRFSGRQFSNSRSEMNVSTLELGDSALYLCASSPIPGANTEAFFGQGTRLTVV.

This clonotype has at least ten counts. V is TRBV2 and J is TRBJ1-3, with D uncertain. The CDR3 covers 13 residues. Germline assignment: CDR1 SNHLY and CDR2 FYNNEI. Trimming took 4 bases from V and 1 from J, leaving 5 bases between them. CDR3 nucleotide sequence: TGTGCCAGCAGTGTTAGTTCTGGAAACACCATATATTTT. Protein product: CASSVSSGNTIYF.

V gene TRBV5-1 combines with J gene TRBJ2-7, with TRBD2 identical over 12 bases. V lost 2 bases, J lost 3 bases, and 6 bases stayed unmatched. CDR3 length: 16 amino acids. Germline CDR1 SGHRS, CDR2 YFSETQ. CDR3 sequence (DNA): TGCGCCAGCAGCTTAGTTACTAGCGGGAGGATCTACGAGCAGTACTTC. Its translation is CASSLVTSGRIYEQYF.

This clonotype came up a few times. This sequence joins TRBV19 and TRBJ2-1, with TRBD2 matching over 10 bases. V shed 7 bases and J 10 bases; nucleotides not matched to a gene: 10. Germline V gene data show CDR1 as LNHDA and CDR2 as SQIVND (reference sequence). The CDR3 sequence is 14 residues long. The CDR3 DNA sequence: TGTGCCAGTACTGGGCTAGCGGGGGCAGGGGAGCAGTTCTTC. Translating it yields CASTGLAGAGEQFF.

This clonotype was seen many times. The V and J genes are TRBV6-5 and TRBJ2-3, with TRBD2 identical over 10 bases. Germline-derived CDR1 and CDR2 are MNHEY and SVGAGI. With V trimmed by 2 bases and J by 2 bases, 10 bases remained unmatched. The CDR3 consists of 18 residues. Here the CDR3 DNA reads TGTGCCAGCAGTTACGGACCACCCGGGACTAGCGTCACAGATACGCAGTATTTT. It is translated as CASSYGPPGTSVTDTQYF.

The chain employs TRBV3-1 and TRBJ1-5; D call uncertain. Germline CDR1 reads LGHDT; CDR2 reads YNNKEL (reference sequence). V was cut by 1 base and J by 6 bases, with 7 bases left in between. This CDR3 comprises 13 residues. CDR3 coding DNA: TGTGCCAGCAGCCAAGGGAATGGTCAGCCCCAGCATTTT. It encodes CASSQGNGQPQHF.

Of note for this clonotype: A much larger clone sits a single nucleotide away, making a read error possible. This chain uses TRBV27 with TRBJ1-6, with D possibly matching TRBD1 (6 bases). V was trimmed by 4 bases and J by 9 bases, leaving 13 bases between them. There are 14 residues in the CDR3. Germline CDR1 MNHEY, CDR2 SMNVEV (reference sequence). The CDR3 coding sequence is TGTGCCAGCAGTTCTCACAGGGACATTTCACCCCTCCACTTT. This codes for CASSSHRDISPLHF.

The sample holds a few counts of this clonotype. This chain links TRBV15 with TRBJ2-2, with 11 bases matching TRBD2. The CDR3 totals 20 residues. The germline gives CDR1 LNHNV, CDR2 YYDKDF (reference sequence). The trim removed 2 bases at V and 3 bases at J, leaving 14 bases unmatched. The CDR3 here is CATSRSFGLAGGGDTGELFF. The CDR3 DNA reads TGTGCCACCAGCAGATCCTTTGGGCTAGCGGGAGGAGGGGACACCGGGGAGCTGTTTTTT.

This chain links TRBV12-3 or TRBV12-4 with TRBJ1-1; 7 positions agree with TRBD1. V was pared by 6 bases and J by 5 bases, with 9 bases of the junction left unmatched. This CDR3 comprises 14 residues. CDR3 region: CASSAPGGRTEAFF. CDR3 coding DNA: TGTGCCAGCAGCGCCCCAGGGGGAAGAACTGAAGCTTTCTTT.